What follows are 14 T cell receptor beta chains derived from one specimen sequenced in a study of T cell repertoires in cytomegalovirus infection. From the reads, TCRdb called clonotypes with MiXCR, one entry per CDR3 protein. The sample carries 700,000 to 850,000 distinct CDR3 sequences, 32% recorded once. Antigens of these TCRs are unknown. This sample comprised cultured CD8+ T cells from PBMCs, obtained from culture after CMV antigen stimulation. The receptors were sampled from a human donor in good health (CMV status not recorded). Some clones in this sample may be carry-over from other donors' samples.

The genes are TRBV7-6 and TRBJ2-7; 10 bases agree with TRBD1. Trimming took 5 bases from V and 5 from J; bases not matched to a gene: 9. The CDR3 covers 15 residues. Germline CDR1 is SGHVS and CDR2 is FNYEAQ. This CDR3 reads CASSLTTGGYNEQYF. The CDR3 nucleotides read TGTGCCAGCAGCCTCACGACAGGGGGCTACAACGAGCAGTACTTC.

This clonotype came up once. A read error may produce the germline difference seen at one junction end. This rearrangement joins TRBV7-1 to TRBJ2-5; 9 bases are shared with TRBD1. TRBV7-1 is an ORF; its function is uncertain. The CDR3 has 16 amino acids. This CDR3 is CANSDQQGARGETQYF. The CDR3 bases are TGTGCCAACAGCGACCAACAGGGGGCGCGGGGGGAGACCCAGTACTTC.

This clonotype was counted many times. The chain recombines TRBV7-9 with TRBJ1-1; D unclear. This CDR3 contains 15 residues. The V gene's germline CDR1 is SEHNR and CDR2 FQNEAQ (reference sequence). V shed 1 base and J shed 1 base, with 10 bases lying between them. CDR3 sequence (DNA): TGTGCCAGCAGCTTAGGTCCCCGGAAGAACACTGAAGCTTTCTTT. Protein sequence: CASSLGPRKNTEAFF.

Turning to this clonotype: No conserved phenylalanine or tryptophan ends this CDR3, so it is likely a read error. This rearrangement joins TRBV6-2 or TRBV6-3 to TRBJ2-7; no firm D call. The CDR3 covers 12 residues. The ends were cut back, 6 bases at V and 3 bases at J, with 9 bases in the middle. Germline lookup yields CDR1 MNHEY and CDR2 SVGEGT. The CDR3 DNA reads TGTGCCAGCAGCTTCGGACGCTACGAGCAGTACGAC. Translating it yields CASSFGRYEQYD.

The CDR3 DNA follows: TGTGCCAGCACCAACGGCGGGGGGGCTGACAATGAGCAGTTCTTC. Its translation is CASTNGGGADNEQFF. The chain has TRBV6-1 and TRBJ2-1, with 9 bases that match TRBD2. V gave up 7 bases and J gave up 5 bases; unmatched junction bases: 9. The CDR3 is 15 residues long. Germline CDR1 is MNHNS and CDR2 is SASEGT.

About this clonotype: This clone may be a read error of a much larger clone one base away. The rearrangement uses TRBV7-2 and TRBJ2-3, with D unresolved. The CDR3 totals 17 residues. The V end lost 1 base, the J end lost 3 bases, and 17 bases lay between the germline ends. The V gene's germline CDR1 is SGHTA and CDR2 FQGNSA. The CDR3 spells CASSLGFRVTPTDTQYF. The DNA of the CDR3 is TGTGCCAGCAGCTTAGGTTTTAGGGTGACTCCAACAGATACGCAGTATTTT.

This chain links TRBV19 with TRBJ2-7; perhaps TRBD1 as D (6 bases). V dropped 9 bases and J dropped 3 bases, with 21 bases sitting between them. The CDR3 consists of 15 residues. CDR1 is LNHDA and CDR2 is SQIVND in the germline V gene (reference sequence). The CDR3 loop is CASRVRDTSFYEQYV. CDR3 in DNA: TGTGCCAGCCGAGTTAGGGACACGAGCTTCTACGAGCAGTACGTC.

The chain has TRBV6-2 or TRBV6-3 and TRBJ2-3; D is uncertain. The CDR3 runs 16 residues. The V gene's germline CDR1 is MNHEY and CDR2 SVGEGT. Trimming shortened V by 6 bases and J by 6 bases, and 22 bases separated the two germline ends. CDR3 nucleotides: TGTGCCAGCAGGCGTACATGGGCCTCAGGAGAGGATACGCAGTATTTT. Translated, it gives CASRRTWASGEDTQYF.

V and J are TRBV7-8 and TRBJ2-2; D uncertain. Looked up from germline, CDR1 is SGHVS and CDR2 is FQNEAQ. There are 17 residues in the CDR3. Trimming took 2 bases from V and 1 from J, leaving 14 bases between them. CDR3 sequence (DNA): TGTGCCAGCAGCTTACCCTCCACCGACATGAACACCGGGGAGCTGTTTTTT. It is translated as CASSLPSTDMNTGELFF.

This clonotype was recorded a few times. The V and J genes are TRBV6-5 and TRBJ1-1, with a weak D call TRBD1 (5 bases). Germline values: CDR1 MNHEY, CDR2 SVGAGI. Trimming shortened V by 7 bases and J by 0 bases, and 15 bases separated the two germline ends. The CDR3 has 15 amino acids. DNA of the CDR3: TGTGCCAGCACCCCAACAGGACTCATGAACACTGAAGCTTTCTTT. Translating gives CASTPTGLMNTEAFF.

This rearrangement joins TRBV19 to TRBJ2-7; D might be TRBD2 (5 bases). V lost 3 bases to trimming and J lost 0 bases, with 9 bases between them. CDR1 is LNHDA and CDR2 is SQIVND in the germline V gene (reference sequence). The CDR3 is made up of 14 amino acids. The CDR3 sequence is CASSMLAHSYEQYF. DNA of the CDR3: TGTGCCAGTAGTATGCTAGCCCACTCCTACGAGCAGTACTTC.

The chain couples TRBV6-2 or TRBV6-3 to TRBJ2-2; D uncertain. CDR3 size: 15 residues. CDR1 is MNHEY, CDR2 SVGEGT, per germline. The ends were cut back, 0 bases at V and 6 bases at J, with 11 bases in the middle. In DNA, the CDR3 is TGTGCCAGCAGTTACTCAGGGCTAGAGGCCGGGGAGCTGTTTTTT. It is translated as CASSYSGLEAGELFF.

This clonotype has more than one count but fewer than ten. The chain recombines TRBV29-1 with TRBJ1-1; no firm D call. CDR3 length: 13 amino acids. The V end lost 4 bases, the J end lost 3 bases, and 12 bases lay between the germline ends. Germline V gene data show CDR1 as SQVTM and CDR2 as ANQGSEA. CDR3 DNA: TGCAGCGTTGTGGTGGGGAGCTACACTGAAGCTTTCTTT. This encodes CSVVVGSYTEAFF.

In the case of this clonotype: The conserved final phenylalanine or tryptophan is absent from the CDR3, which likely points to a read error. The genes are TRBV12-3 or TRBV12-4 and TRBJ1-1, with D tentatively TRBD1 (5 bases). Trimming took off 7 bases at V and 4 bases at J, with 13 bases between the two ends. The CDR3 consists of 13 residues. CDR3 in amino acids: CASTFPGFTEAFC. CDR3 in DNA: TGTGCCAGCACCTTTCCAGGGTTCACTGAAGCTTTCTGT.